This T cell receptor beta chain was recovered during a study of chemoradiotherapy in HPV16-positive cancers (dated by TCRdb to the early 2020s). For context, the study as a whole: Using functional T-cell assays on cells from two HPV16-positive patients, the researchers defined candidate HPV-specific T-cell clones and common TCR motifs. The candidate HPV-specific TCRs and motifs were then tracked in TCR repertoires from 80 to 95 patients with HPV-related cancers. Whether T-cell immunity against the HPV oncoproteins E6 and E7 changes during chemoradiotherapy and whether survival is affected by this immunity were examined in the study.

Because repertoires were sampled repeatedly during chemoradiotherapy, clonal expansion in the tumor microenvironment could be followed. Receptor amplification or capture employed the immunoSEQ multiplex PCR assay. Imported from immuneACCESS, the table was reduced by TCRdb to in-frame sequences with V and J called. These copies leave out some clones; in studies compared against another copy, an unresolved V gene accounts for under half, and the cause of the remainder is not known. The sample contains fewer than 2,000 clones, nearly 80% of them found a single time. Just over 9.5% of the sample rests with the top ten. Looking up the germline V gene (reference sequence) yields CDR1 LNHDA and CDR2 SQIVND. Including the terminal cysteine and phenylalanine, the CDR3 comprises 12 residues. The retained sequence is limited to the CDR3, 36 bases, with the frame set at the first base. Here is what the overall study found, with its caveats: The functional definition of HPV-specific T cells was derived from only two HPV16-positive patients, and the survival association was reported for HPV16-positive patients. In HPV16-positive patients, expansion of HPV-responsive T cells during chemoradiotherapy was associated with improved recurrence-free survival. Expansion of candidate HPV-specific clones and E7-related TCR motifs was observed in the tumor microenvironment during treatment, whereas no such expansion was observed for non-HPV-specific T cells.

On this clone itself: Its antigen is still unknown. One junction end disagrees with the germline gene, perhaps due to a read error.

This TCR was sampled from a human donor with HPV-associated anogenital cancer. This sample comprised tumor tissue, obtained from a patient who underwent chemoradiotherapy. The chain employs TRBV19 and TRBJ1-5; no D gene can be assigned with confidence. DNA sequence: TGTGCCAGTAGTATCACGGTGGGCCCCCAGCATTTC. Its translation reads: CASSITVGPQHF.